The entry below describes one T cell receptor (beta chain). Its antigen remains unidentified. The identical CDR3 is also encoded by other nucleotide sequences in the sample. This CDR3 contains 12 residues. Trimming removed 6 bases from V and 1 base from J, with 7 bases in between. Per the germline V gene, CDR1 is SEHNR and CDR2 is FQNEAQ (reference sequence). This record comes from a study of shared clonotypes between healthy human individuals. Study results and limitations: Researchers found naive subsets generally carried larger estimated richness than memory subsets. Clonotypes not shared had lower generation probabilities than those common to all four donors. Sharing of clonotypes among donors was expected to vary with sequencing depth.

Assay: immunoSEQ multiplex PCR; the TCRdb copy retains only in-frame clones and omits some. The profile covers under 600,000 clones, with roughly 98% appearing a single time and approximately 0.3% taken by the ten largest. It was CD45RO-negative cells, positively selected for CCR7, that made up naive CD8 cells, with terminally differentiated effector memory CD45RA+ cells excluded. Caucasian adults living in Nashville, Tennessee, provided all samples. This receptor was taken from a man aged 25 to 40 in good health. The sample taken for sequencing was naive CD8+ T cells sorted from blood. The chain combines TRBV7-9 with TRBJ2-7; D ambiguous. CDR3 in amino acids: CASSLGSYEQYF. In DNA form, the CDR3 reads TGTGCCAGCAGTTTGGGGTCCTACGAGCAGTACTTC.